A single sample is the source of the 12 T cell receptor beta chains below, sequenced in a study of cytomegalovirus exposure and HLA in healthy donors. Use of 60 Vbeta and 13 Jbeta primers characterized the PCR. Libraries were prepared by immunoSEQ multiplex PCR; TCRdb keeps only in-frame clonotypes and omits some of them. The sample's table shows 200,000 to 250,000 clones. The specimen was PBMCs. These receptors all come from a woman between 25 and 40 years old in good health and CMV-seropositive.

This rearrangement joins TRBV19 to TRBJ1-5, with a weak D call TRBD1 (5 bases). The germline V and J ends were trimmed by 7 bases and 4 bases, with 23 bases remaining between them. The CDR3 spans 17 residues. Looked up from germline, CDR1 is LNHDA and CDR2 is SQIVND (reference sequence). The CDR3 DNA reads as TGTGCCAGTACGAGGGACTACAGAGGGGCCACGAATCAGCCCCAGCATTTT. It is translated as CASTRDYRGATNQPQHF.

The CDR3 spells CASSQDRGNYGYTF. For the CDR3, the DNA is TGCGCCAGCAGCCAAGATCGGGGGAACTATGGCTACACCTTC. The J gene is TRBJ1-2, the V gene TRBV4-1, with D tentatively TRBD1 (5 bases). Trimming took off 0 bases at V and 2 bases at J, with 7 bases between the two ends. The CDR3 loop spans 14 amino acids. From germline, CDR1 is MGHRA and CDR2 YSYEKL.

The chain employs TRBV28 and TRBJ2-7, with TRBD1 identical over 11 bases. The CDR3 spans 16 residues. Germline V lookup: CDR1 MDHEN, CDR2 SYDVKM. J lost 4 bases, V lost 7 bases, and 12 bases had no gene match. The CDR3 reads CASNTNRDRGLYEQYF. The CDR3 DNA follows: TGTGCCAGCAACACAAACCGGGACAGGGGGTTATACGAGCAGTACTTC.

This chain uses TRBV4-3 with TRBJ2-1, with 13 bases fitting TRBD2. CDR1 is LGHNA, CDR2 YSLEER, per germline. The junction had 0 bases not matched to a gene; V was cut back by 0 bases and J by 10 bases. CDR3 length equals 14 residues. CDR3 region: CASSQETSGGEQFF. CDR3 sequence (DNA): TGCGCCAGCAGCCAAGAGACTAGCGGGGGGGAGCAGTTCTTC.

The chain couples TRBV5-1 to TRBJ2-2; 8 bases line up with TRBD1. V was pared by 3 bases and J by 1 base, with 11 bases of the junction left unmatched. CDR3 length equals 18 residues. Per germline, CDR1 SGHRS and CDR2 YFSETQ. The CDR3: CASSSQRTGTMNTGELFF. DNA of the CDR3: TGCGCCAGCAGCTCTCAGAGGACAGGGACAATGAACACCGGGGAGCTGTTTTTT.

The rearrangement uses TRBV7-2 and TRBJ2-5, with a possible D match to TRBD2 (6 bases). Germline assignment: CDR1 SGHTA and CDR2 FQGNSA. The CDR3 is 15 residues long. The germline V and J ends were trimmed by 5 bases and 2 bases, with 15 bases remaining between them. CDR3 residues: CASSHLAGKQETQYF. For the CDR3, the DNA is TGTGCCAGCAGCCACCTGGCGGGGAAACAAGAGACCCAGTACTTC.

CDR3 in DNA: TGTGCCAGCAGCTTAGTGACAGGCGACAACTATGGCTACACCTTC. Its translation is CASSLVTGDNYGYTF. The chain carries TRBV7-2 and TRBJ1-2, with D perhaps TRBD1 (6 bases). The V end lost 1 base, the J end lost 2 bases, and 11 bases lay between the germline ends. The CDR3 contains 15 residues. Germline values: CDR1 SGHTA, CDR2 FQGNSA.

This sequence joins TRBV5-5 and TRBJ1-5, with 7 bases matching TRBD1. CDR1 and CDR2 from the germline V gene are SGHKS and YYEKEE (reference sequence). This CDR3 is 16 amino acids long. Trimming at V came to 0 bases and at J to 5 bases, leaving 8 bases not matched to a gene. The CDR3 coding sequence is TGTGCCAGCAGCTTGGGCTTACGGCAGGGGGATCAGCCCCAGCATTTT. Protein product: CASSLGLRQGDQPQHF. Full variable domain (missing parts from reference TRBV5-5 and TRBJ1-5): DAGVTQSPTHLIKTRGQQVTLRCSPISGHKSVSWYQQVLGQGPQFIFQYYEKEERGRGNFPDRFSARQFPNYSSELNVNALLLGDSALYLCASSLGLRQGDQPQHFGDGTRLSIL.

The V and J genes are TRBV12-5 and TRBJ2-7; 11 positions agree with TRBD1. The ends lost 1 base at V and 3 bases at J; junction bases unmatched: 5. This CDR3 has 16 residues. Germline CDR1 reads LGHNT; CDR2 reads FRNRAP. The CDR3 protein is CASGLGGQGGGYEQYF. The DNA of the CDR3 is TGTGCTAGTGGTTTGGGGGGACAGGGGGGAGGCTACGAGCAGTACTTC.

Regarding this clone: The junction differs from germline at one of its ends, possibly a read error. CDR3 sequence: CASSYSKNSNQPRHF. Here the CDR3 DNA reads TGTGCCAGCAGTTATTCCAAGAATAGCAATCAGCCCCGGCATTTT. The chain is built from TRBV6-5 and TRBJ1-5; D not resolved. The V gene's germline CDR1 is MNHEY and CDR2 SVGAGI. The CDR3 loop spans 15 amino acids.

In DNA form, the CDR3 reads TGTGCCAGCAGGTCTACAGGGAGCTCCTACAATGAGCAGTTCTTC. Its translation is CASRSTGSSYNEQFF. This chain links TRBV2 with TRBJ2-1, with a weak D call TRBD1 (6 bases). Trimming cost V 6 bases and J 0 bases, with 12 bases left between them. The CDR3 loop spans 15 amino acids. Germline-derived CDR1 and CDR2 are SNHLY and FYNNEI.

The genes are TRBV4-1 and TRBJ1-5; D is perhaps TRBD1 (5 bases). Germline CDR1 reads MGHRA; CDR2 reads YSYEKL. The CDR3 is made up of 18 amino acids. V was cut by 4 bases and J by 7 bases, with 26 bases left in between. The CDR3 protein is CASSPTPPGTTGGQPQHF. As DNA, the CDR3 is TGCGCCAGCAGCCCGACCCCCCCAGGGACCACGGGAGGACAGCCCCAGCATTTT.